This T cell receptor (beta chain) was captured by sequencing in a study of cytomegalovirus exposure and HLA in healthy donors (dated by TCRdb to 2015 to 2018). Looking at the study overall: An earlier analysis of 587 of the donors reported under 300 Gb of sequence data and 117 million unique TCR beta sequences obtained from about 179 million T cells. An early release covering approximately 600 HLA-typed donors comprised approximately 290 gigabases of sequencing data and around 80 million unique TCR sequences. Of the 350 to 450 genotyped donors, 81% were placed in the genetic ancestry cluster associated with self-reported Caucasian donors. The study was designed to test whether signatures of past pathogen exposure could be identified by cataloging public T cell receptors. The T cell repertoires of around 670 subjects were profiled by immunosequencing and related to cytomegalovirus serostatus. Besides the first cohort of roughly 660 subjects, a separate validation cohort made up of about 120 different subjects was used. To predict cytomegalovirus infection status, the study combined high-throughput TCR immunosequencing, statistical association of individual TCRs with disease status, and machine learning. A later analysis re-analyzed previously published TCR beta repertoires from 666 donors and added high-resolution HLA genotyping to study TCR occurrence patterns. Rather than drawing on any new phenotypic data, the later analysis identified candidate immune exposures from TCR beta sequences and the way those sequences occurred across donors. An earlier analysis of 587 of the donors used high-throughput TCR beta sequencing to judge whether each TCR beta V gene segment behaved as functional or pseudogenic. Donor age, sex, ethnicity and CMV serostatus were compiled alongside the repertoire data. A later genetic analysis took genome-wide SNP genotypes for 398 of the 666 donors and used that subset as a discovery cohort. Every discovery cohort repertoire had been produced on one sequencing platform. HLA typing included class I and class II loci at four-digit resolution. Typing coverage differed by locus: A, B, C, DRB1 and DQB1 were typed in about 620-630 donors, DQA1 in 500 to 550, DPA1 in 600 to 610, and DPB1 in 472. Roughly 5 DR-DQ haplotypes were handled as single units for association and clustering, since linkage in the cohort was strong. Across about 380 genotyped donors of the cohort, an average of approximately 200,000 unique TCR beta nucleotide sequences per donor were sequenced, and 15% to 20% of those sequences were non-productive.

Points on this clone: No antigen is known for it. Per-base qualities were not stored, and no clone one base away is much larger.

The CDR3 runs 15 residues from the cysteine to the phenylalanine. The entry retains the CDR3 DNA only, 45 bases that are in frame from base 1. The junction shows trimming of 1 base on V and 0 bases on J, plus 9 bases between the germline ends. Taken from the germline V gene, the CDR1 and CDR2 loops are SGHTA and FQGTGA. Libraries were built with the immunoSEQ multiplex PCR assay. The multiplex PCR relied on a mix of 60 forward primers for TCR Vbeta segments and 13 reverse primers for TCR Jbeta segments. Amplification of the CDR3 region of rearranged TCR beta genes was performed with a multiplex PCR assay on genomic DNA. The Illumina HiSeq System was used to sequence the amplified TCR beta libraries as 87-base-pair reads. The paper's processing steps were these. A later analysis tallied approximately 87 million unique TCR beta chains across the 666 repertoires, and approximately 11 million of those chains were shared by two or more donors. Raw reads were error-corrected and collapsed into unique sequences with a nearest-neighbor algorithm that merged closely related sequences to remove PCR and sequencing errors. CDR3 sequences were aligned to IMGT reference sequences to assign V, D and J gene segments. For a sequence to be retained, a match of at least six nucleotides to both a V gene segment and a J gene segment was required. Rearrangements were called productive when the CDR3 lacked stop codons and stayed in frame with V and J; all others were non-productive. CDR3 was defined according to IMGT convention as the region running from the second conserved V-encoded cysteine to the conserved J-encoded phenylalanine. Sequences without an unambiguous match to a single V gene segment were excluded from the earlier analysis of over 500 of the donors. An earlier analysis of 587 of the donors classified V segments as functional when productive rearrangements were above 56.7% and as segregating when the standard deviation between donors was above 5%. A statistical classification framework was built to diagnose cytomegalovirus status from the catalog of TCR beta chain sequences. In a later analysis, V and J genes were assigned by comparing TCR nucleotide sequences against IMGT/GENE-DB human TR gene sequences. The TCRdist pipeline was used in a later analysis to assign CDR3 sequences and most-parsimonious VDJ recombination scenarios. In a later analysis, each TCR beta chain was defined by its CDR3 amino acid sequence together with its V-gene family, and reads without a unique V-gene family were excluded. To address suspected cross-contamination and a sequencing artifact, a later analysis removed 592 highly shared, low-generation-probability nucleotide sequences. For each public chain, a later analysis derived a clonal expansion index from normalized ranks of inferred template counts within each repertoire. Generation probabilities in a later analysis came from a VDJ recombination model fitted to out-of-frame rearrangements, and those results were checked against IGoR. In a later analysis, TCR-TCR, TCR-HLA and TCR-CMV co-occurrence was scored with hypergeometric tests, and a repertoire-size bias correction was applied to TCR pairs. A later analysis estimated false discovery rates by permuting HLA or CMV assignments 20 times. In a later analysis, co-occurring TCRs were grouped using DBSCAN, with TCRdist sequence similarity added in when clustering inside HLA-allele-positive subsets. Co-occurrence clustering excluded repertoires with fewer than 30,000 or more than 120,000 public chains, plus five with anomalous nucleotide sharing. TCRdb holds this immuneACCESS table with in-frame rearrangements only. Some clones are missing; in checked studies, unresolved V genes explain under half, and the rest has no known cause. Clone size and V and J calls were adopted from that table, with D and trimming inferred from the DNA. This sample gives around 160,000 clones in total; approximately 82% of them show up just once. The top ten hold around 4.6% of the sample.

Study-level results and caveats: A later analysis found that HLA-associated TCR beta chains were more clonally expanded and had lower generation probabilities than equally common non-associated chains. Because HLA typing was unavailable for some donors at each locus, only the typed subset was used in association tests. The earlier analysis of about 600 of the donors excluded 15 to 20 rarely observed V segments, including chromosome 9 orphons, because counts were too low. When HLA alleles, especially DR and DQ, strongly co-occurred, TCR associations were difficult to assign to individual alleles. The study gave a list of 150 to 200 TCR beta chains associated with cytomegalovirus. While some public TCRs were present in many individuals, most TCR sequences turned up only very rarely across donors. In an earlier analysis of over 550 of the donors, most TCR beta V segments were observed in productive rearrangements about 87% or about 30% of the time, broadly matching IMGT annotations. A later analysis found that TCR association rates varied across HLA loci, with DRB1 alleles showing the most associated TCRs and HLA-C alleles the fewest. A further reported finding was that TCR beta sequences accurately predicted the HLA-A and HLA-B alleles for most subjects in the first cohort. Roughly uniform sequencing depth across donors was assumed in presence/absence analyses, although this assumption may not hold. At a false discovery rate of 0.05, a later analysis linked 16,000 or so TCR beta sequences to specific HLA alleles. The authors suggested that the approach could potentially be extended to other disease states and immunological phenotypes. The classifier was reported to diagnose cytomegalovirus status with high specificity and sensitivity in both the original cohort and the validation cohort. In a later genetic analysis, fewer N-insertions in productive TCRs were reported among donors in an Asian-associated ancestry cluster than the approximately 630-donor mean. A later genetic analysis associated a missense DCLRE1C variant with V-gene and J-gene trimming of TCR beta chains, and an independent cohort replicated the association. For the cohort, immune exposure information was limited to CMV serostatus. Correlated functional status among segregating V segments might be attributable to linkage disequilibrium, but an unknown experimental factor could not be ruled out. In this cohort, only TCR beta chains were sequenced, and detectable features were limited by the absence of alpha or paired-chain data. A group of highly shared sequence variants was considered likely to be a technical artifact of the sequencing pipeline. The 87-base-pair reads could not distinguish some IMGT-functional V segments, including TRBV6-2 and TRBV6-3, so those segments were excluded. In vitro tests confirmed that a few of the cytomegalovirus-associated TCR beta chains recognize cytomegalovirus antigens. Several of the top co-occurrence clusters appeared to be linked to parvovirus B19, influenza, CMV and Epstein-Barr virus, according to a later analysis. According to a later analysis, most CMV-associated TCR beta chains appeared to be HLA-restricted, and the HLA associations seemed to be driven largely by CMV exposure.

In total, roughly 710 healthy bone marrow donors made up the cohort. Cohort members were all nominally healthy when sampled, although unrecorded immune exposures were likely present. The donor tested CMV seronegative, placing the donor among the 350 or so seronegative members of the cohort. Every donor gave a peripheral blood sample, and the peripheral blood mononuclear cells from that sample were used for TCR beta sequencing. Genomic DNA was extracted from the blood cell samples with the Qiagen DNeasy Blood Extraction Kit. The receptor was derived from a male donor in good health and CMV-seronegative. The sample was PBMCs. The receptor chain draws on TRBV7-3 and TRBJ2-5; TRBD2 is a weak D gene call, 6 bases matching. The CDR3 protein: CASSLSGRNQETQYF. Read as DNA, the sequence is TGTGCCAGCAGCTTAAGTGGGAGGAACCAAGAGACCCAGTACTTC.